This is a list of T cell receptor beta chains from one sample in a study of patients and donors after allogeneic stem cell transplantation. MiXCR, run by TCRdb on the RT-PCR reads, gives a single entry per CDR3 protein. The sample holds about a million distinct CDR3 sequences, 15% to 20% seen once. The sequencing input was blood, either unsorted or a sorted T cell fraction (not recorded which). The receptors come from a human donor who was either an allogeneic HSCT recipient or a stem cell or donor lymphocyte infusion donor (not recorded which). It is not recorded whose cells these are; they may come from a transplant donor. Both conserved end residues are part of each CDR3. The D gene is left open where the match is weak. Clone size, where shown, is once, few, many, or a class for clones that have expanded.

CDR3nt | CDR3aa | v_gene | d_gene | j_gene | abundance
TGCGCCAGCAGCCGGACACTAGCGGGAGGATACGATGAGCAGTTCTTC | CASSRTLAGGYDEQFF | TRBV5-1 | TRBD2 | TRBJ2-1 | few
TGCAGTGCTAGAGTTAGCGGGAGGAAACGAGCTAGCACAGATACGCAGTATTTT | CSARVSGRKRASTDTQYF | TRBV20-1 | TRBD2 | TRBJ2-3 | NA
TGCAGTGCTCCGGACAGGGGAGGCAATCAGCCCCAGCATTTT | CSAPDRGGNQPQHF | TRBV20-1 | TRBD1 | TRBJ1-5 | few
TGTGCCAGCAGCCCAGGGACAGGGTACTACGAGCAGTACTTC | CASSPGTGYYEQYF | TRBV6-2/TRBV6-3 | TRBD1 | TRBJ2-7 | many
TGTGCCAGCAGTTTAGGCCCGACCCGCGGGGAGCTGTTTTTT | CASSLGPTRGELFF | TRBV12-3/TRBV12-4 | NA | TRBJ2-2 | NA
TGCAGCGTTTCAGACAGGGTCGGTCAGCCCCAGCATTTT | CSVSDRVGQPQHF | TRBV29-1 | TRBD1 | TRBJ1-5 | few
TGTGCCAGCAGTTTCCGGCTGTCCACCGGGGAGCTGTTTTTT | CASSFRLSTGELFF | TRBV28 | NA | TRBJ2-2 | NA
TGTGCCACCAGCAGACAGGGATATACGCAGTATTTT | CATSRQGYTQYF | TRBV15 | NA | TRBJ2-3 | NA
TGTGCCAGCAGTTTAAGGGCTAGCGGCAATATCTACAATGAGCAGTTCTTC | CASSLRASGNIYNEQFF | TRBV12-3/TRBV12-4 | TRBD2 | TRBJ2-1 | few
TGTGCCTGGAGTGGTGGTAGCGGGGCCTTCTCCTACAATGAGCAGTTCTTC | CAWSGGSGAFSYNEQFF | TRBV30 | TRBD2 | TRBJ2-1 | NA
TGTGCCACCAGCAGGGATCCGAGGCGGCCATACAATGAGCAGTTCTTC | CATSRDPRRPYNEQFF | TRBV15 | NA | TRBJ2-1 | few
TGTGCCAGCAGTTACTCTAGGGGAGTCACGGGCTACACCTTC | CASSYSRGVTGYTF | TRBV6-2/TRBV6-3 | NA | TRBJ1-2 | NA
TGTGCCACCTGTTATTCCGTCGAGCAGTACTTC | CATCYSVEQYF | TRBV2 | NA | TRBJ2-7 | NA
TGTGCCAGCAGTGAAGCGCTTCCCTGGAAAATTTACAATGAGCAGTTCTTC | CASSEALPWKIYNEQFF | TRBV2 | NA | TRBJ2-1 | many
TGTGCCAGCAGCCTCACCGGGACAGGGGGCTATCGCACAGATACGCAGTATTTT | CASSLTGTGGYRTDTQYF | TRBV7-3 | TRBD1 | TRBJ2-3 | NA
TGTGCCAGCATGAGGGGAACCCGTCATGGCTACACCTTC | CASMRGTRHGYTF | TRBV12-3/TRBV12-4 | NA | TRBJ1-2 | few
TGTGCCAGCAGTTGGGGGGCCCCATCCTCTGAAGCTTTCTTT | CASSWGAPSSEAFF | TRBV12-3/TRBV12-4 | NA | TRBJ1-1 | few
TGCAGTGCTAGAGACTTGCGGGGGACAGATACGCAGTATTTT | CSARDLRGTDTQYF | TRBV20-1 | TRBD2 | TRBJ2-3 | NA
TGCAGTGCTAGAGATCAGAATAGCGGGGGGGCCCCAAACACCGGGGAGCTGTTTTTT | CSARDQNSGGAPNTGELFF | TRBV20-1 | TRBD2 | TRBJ2-2 | NA
TGTGCCAGCTCACCAGACAGGGTCTCGGTGGTTGCTGAAGCTTTCTTT | CASSPDRVSVVAEAFF | TRBV18 | TRBD1 | TRBJ1-1 | NA
TGTGCCAGCGGAAACGGGGTCGAGCAGTACTTC | CASGNGVEQYF | TRBV6-2/TRBV6-3 | NA | TRBJ2-7 | few
TGTGCCAGCAGCAAAGTCGGTTTCTGGGAGACCCAGTACTTC | CASSKVGFWETQYF | TRBV7-2 | NA | TRBJ2-5 | few
TGCAGCGTTCCTACGGGGGAGGGGAATCAGCCCCAGCATTTT | CSVPTGEGNQPQHF | TRBV29-1 | NA | TRBJ1-5 | few
TGTGCCAGCAGGCCTAGCGGGAGTACAGATACGCAGTATTTT | CASRPSGSTDTQYF | TRBV12-3/TRBV12-4 | TRBD2 | TRBJ2-3 | many
TGTGCCAGCAGCCAAGGGACAGGGGTGACTGAAGCTTTCTTT | CASSQGTGVTEAFF | TRBV7-9 | TRBD1 | TRBJ1-1 | few